The next 30 T cell receptor beta chains were all read from a single sample in a study of blood T cell repertoires in COVID-19. Repertoires were generated with immunoSEQ multiplex PCR, while TCRdb's copy carries only in-frame clones and drops some. This sample yields fewer than 300,000 clones, of which 90% are seen a single time; 1% to 1.3% belongs to the top ten. Sequencing input: PBMCs or T cells enriched from blood (not recorded which). Receptor source: a woman aged 25 to 39 who had recovered from COVID-19.

The chain is built from TRBV5-1 and TRBJ2-5, with D uncertain. Trimming removed 0 bases at V and 3 bases at J, with 9 bases between. The CDR3 has 14 residues. Germline CDR1 reads SGHRS; CDR2 reads YFSETQ. This CDR3 is CASSLDHSEETQYF. CDR3 nucleotide sequence: TGCGCCAGCAGCTTGGATCATAGTGAAGAGACCCAGTACTTC.

This chain joins TRBV7-8 and TRBJ2-1; 10 bases are shared with TRBD2. This CDR3 is built from 16 residues. With V trimmed by 4 bases and J by 0 bases, 3 bases remained unmatched. Germline CDR1 SGHVS, CDR2 FQNEAQ. CDR3 DNA sequence: TGTGCCAGCAGCTATAGGACTAGCGGCTCCTACAATGAGCAGTTCTTC. It specifies CASSYRTSGSYNEQFF.

CDR3 sequence: CASSRLADSYEQYF. In DNA, the CDR3 is TGTGCCAGCAGCCGACTAGCGGATTCCTACGAGCAGTACTTC. V usage is TRBV7-9 and J usage is TRBJ2-7; 9 positions agree with TRBD2. There are 14 residues in the CDR3. Losses at the gene ends were 5 bases for V and 1 base for J; bases not matched to a gene: 3. The germline CDR1 and CDR2 sequences are SEHNR and FQNEAQ (reference sequence).

The chain has TRBV7-9 and TRBJ2-7; D is uncertain. The CDR3 is 11 residues long. The germline V and J ends were trimmed by 5 bases and 3 bases, with 5 bases remaining between them. CDR1 is SEHNR, CDR2 FQNEAQ, per germline (reference sequence). This chain's CDR3 is CASSTYYEQYF. For the CDR3, the DNA is TGTGCCAGCAGCACCTACTACGAGCAGTACTTC.

V is TRBV5-4 and J is TRBJ1-1; perhaps TRBD1 as D (5 bases). With 4 bases removed from V and 4 bases from J, the gap between germline ends came to 17 bases. Germline V gene data show CDR1 as SGHNT and CDR2 as YYREEE (reference sequence). CDR3 size: 15 residues. This CDR3 reads CASSGGGSRGTEAFF. The CDR3 nucleotides read TGTGCCAGCAGCGGCGGGGGGTCGCGAGGCACTGAAGCTTTCTTT. Filled out from reference TRBV5-4 and TRBJ1-1, the complete variable domain reads ETGVTQSPTHLIKTRGQQVTLRCSSQSGHNTVSWYQQALGQGPQFIFQYYREEENGRGNFPPRFSGLQFPNYSSELNVNALELDDSALYLCASSGGGSRGTEAFFGQGTRLTVV.

The rearrangement uses TRBV18 and TRBJ1-5; 10 bases align to TRBD1. Germline CDR1 KGHSH, CDR2 LQKENI. With 3 bases clipped from V and 4 bases from J, the junction kept 3 bases outside the gene matches. The length of the CDR3 is 15 residues. The CDR3 loop is CASSPRGQGNQPQHF. CDR3 nucleotide sequence: TGTGCCAGCTCACCGAGGGGACAGGGGAATCAGCCCCAGCATTTT.

The chain uses TRBV3-1 (or the pseudogene TRBV3-2) and TRBJ2-7; D is perhaps TRBD2 (6 bases). Germline assignment: CDR1 LGHDT and CDR2 YNNKEL (reference sequence). The V end lost 5 bases, the J end lost 7 bases, and 9 bases lay between the germline ends. This CDR3 spans 11 amino acids. This chain's CDR3 is CASSKEGEQYF. Here the CDR3 DNA reads TGTGCCAGCAGCAAGGAGGGTGAGCAGTACTTC.

V gene TRBV5-1 combines with J gene TRBJ2-1, with TRBD2 as a possible D gene (6 bases). The CDR3 consists of 15 residues. Trimming took off 5 bases at V and 3 bases at J, with 15 bases between the two ends. CDR1 and CDR2 from the germline V gene are SGHRS and YFSETQ. Written as DNA, the CDR3 is TGCGCCAGCAGACCCGGGACTGGAAGCTACAATGAGCAGTTCTTC. It codes for CASRPGTGSYNEQFF.

Turning to this clone: Other nucleotide sequences from this sample produce the same CDR3. The chain has TRBV9 and TRBJ1-1, with TRBD1 matching 8 bases. V lost 0 bases to trimming and J lost 5 bases; unmatched junction nucleotides: 9. From germline, CDR1 is SGDLS and CDR2 YYNGEE. This CDR3 contains 16 residues. The CDR3 DNA sequence: TGTGCCAGCAGCGTAGGCCAGGGGGCTTTGGGAACTGAAGCTTTCTTT. It encodes CASSVGQGALGTEAFF.

This chain uses TRBV10-3 with TRBJ2-7, with 11 bases identical to TRBD1. V shed 4 bases and J 7 bases; nucleotides not matched to a gene: 3. Germline CDR1 ENHRY, CDR2 SYGVKD. This CDR3 is built from 13 residues. This chain's CDR3 is CAISGTGGREQYF. Written as DNA, the CDR3 is TGTGCCATCAGTGGGACAGGGGGCCGGGAGCAGTACTTC.

The chain recombines TRBV7-2 with TRBJ1-6; 10 positions agree with TRBD1. Germline V gene lookup returns CDR1 SGHTA and CDR2 FQGNSA. The CDR3 is made up of 14 amino acids. V was pared by 4 bases and J by 10 bases, with 4 bases of the junction left unmatched. The chain's CDR3 is CASSWDRGPSPLHF. CDR3 nucleotide sequence: TGTGCCAGCAGCTGGGACAGGGGACCATCACCCCTCCACTTT.

CDR3 coding DNA: TGTGCCAGCAGTTCCAGGAACTACGAGCAGTACTTC. Residues: CASSSRNYEQYF. The genes are TRBV28 and TRBJ2-7; D is unresolved. V shed 4 bases and J shed 3 bases, with 7 bases lying between them. This CDR3 is built from 12 residues. Germline values: CDR1 MDHEN, CDR2 SYDVKM.

The chain carries TRBV4-3 and TRBJ1-2, with a tentative D call TRBD1 (5 bases). This CDR3 contains 13 residues. Germline assignment: CDR1 LGHNA and CDR2 YSLEER. V lost 0 bases and J lost 7, with 9 bases in between. As DNA, the CDR3 is TGCGCCAGCAGCCAAGACAGGGAAAGTGGCTACACCTTC. Protein sequence: CASSQDRESGYTF.

The genes are TRBV19 and TRBJ2-1, with D possibly TRBD1 on 5 matching bases. The V end was cut by 5 bases, the J end by 6 bases, with 8 bases between. This CDR3 has 12 residues. Germline loops: CDR1 LNHDA, CDR2 SQIVND (reference sequence). CDR3 bases: TGTGCCAGTAGTGTGGACATCAATGAGCAGTTCTTC. It yields the protein CASSVDINEQFF. The complete variable domain, with remaining parts taken from reference TRBV19 and TRBJ2-1, reads DGGITQSPKYLFRKEGQNVTLSCEQNLNHDAMYWYRQDPGQGLRLIYYSQIVNDFQKGDIAEGYSVSREKKESFPLTVTSAQKNPTAFYLCASSVDINEQFFGPGTRLTVL.

The chain is built from TRBV5-4 and TRBJ2-2; perhaps TRBD2 as D (5 bases). The CDR3 runs to 15 residues. The V end lost 5 bases, the J end lost 0 bases, and 11 bases lay between the germline ends. Looked up from germline, CDR1 is SGHNT and CDR2 is YYREEE (reference sequence). The CDR3 reads CASRRGQTNTGELFF. In DNA, the CDR3 is TGTGCCAGCAGGCGAGGGCAAACGAACACCGGGGAGCTGTTTTTT.

The V call is TRBV7-3, the J call TRBJ2-1; 9 bases match TRBD2. With V trimmed by 5 bases and J by 4 bases, 6 bases remained unmatched. This CDR3 comprises 15 residues. Germline lookup yields CDR1 SGHTA and CDR2 FQGTGA. CDR3 nucleotides: TGTGCCAGCAGCACGGCGGGAGGGCCTTACAATGAGCAGTTCTTC. Protein product: CASSTAGGPYNEQFF. Full variable domain (missing parts from reference TRBV7-3 and TRBJ2-1): GAGVSQTPSNKVTEKGKYVELRCDPISGHTALYWYRQSLGQGPEFLIYFQGTGAADDSGLPNDRFFAVRPEGSVSTLKIQRTERGDSAVYLCASSTAGGPYNEQFFGPGTRLTVL.

J is TRBJ1-1 and V is TRBV13, with D uncertain. CDR1 and CDR2 from the germline V gene are PRHDT and FYEKMQ (reference sequence). This CDR3 is built from 12 residues. V was shortened by 3 bases and J by 3 bases, with 5 bases between the two germline ends. The DNA of the CDR3 is TGTGCCAGCAGCTTGCGGGACACTGAAGCTTTCTTT. Translating gives CASSLRDTEAFF.

The chain combines TRBV11-1 with TRBJ1-1; a weak D match, TRBD1 (5 bases). The V gene lost 5 bases and the J gene lost 7 bases, with 14 bases spanning the gap. The CDR3 has 13 residues. In germline, CDR1 is SGHAT, CDR2 FQDESV (reference sequence). The CDR3 region has the DNA TGTGCCAGCAGCCTCTTCGGGGGGGTTGAAGCTTTCTTT. This gives the protein CASSLFGGVEAFF.

This chain links TRBV13 with TRBJ2-2, with 7 bases fitting TRBD2. J lost 4 bases, V lost 6 bases, and 14 bases had no gene match. The CDR3 has 17 amino acids. Looked up from germline, CDR1 is PRHDT and CDR2 is FYEKMQ (reference sequence). The CDR3 reads CASRRLESGTITGELFF. In DNA, the CDR3 is TGTGCCAGCAGGAGACTCGAATCCGGGACTATCACCGGGGAGCTGTTTTTT. The full variable domain, with the rest looked up from reference TRBV13 and TRBJ2-2, is AAGVIQSPRHLIKEKRETATLKCYPIPRHDTVYWYQQGPGQDPQFLISFYEKMQSDKGSIPDRFSAQQFSDYHSELNMSSLELGDSALYFCASRRLESGTITGELFFGEGSRLTVL.

This clone was detected once. V is TRBV6-2 or TRBV6-3 and J is TRBJ1-5, with 8 nucleotides matching TRBD1. The CDR3 covers 14 residues. Trimming cost V 6 bases and J 7 bases; bases outside gene matches: 8. CDR1 and CDR2 from the germline V gene are MNHEY and SVGEGT. CDR3 region: CASSGTGTSQPQHF. CDR3 DNA: TGTGCCAGCAGCGGGACAGGAACTTCCCAGCCCCAGCATTTT.

The rearrangement uses TRBV7-8 and TRBJ1-6; 12 bases align to TRBD1. Germline CDR1 SGHVS, CDR2 FQNEAQ. V shed 6 bases and J 7 bases; nucleotides not matched to a gene: 4. This CDR3 has 15 residues. The CDR3 DNA is TGTGCCAGCAGAGGGACAGGGGGCGCGAATTCACCCCTCCACTTT. The encoded protein is CASRGTGGANSPLHF.

The chain uses TRBV7-3 and TRBJ2-2, with D uncertain. V was shortened by 5 bases and J by 1 base, with 14 bases between the two germline ends. Germline loops: CDR1 SGHTA, CDR2 FQGTGA. CDR3 length equals 16 residues. In DNA, the CDR3 is TGTGCCAGCAGCCAGTACCAATATCAGAACACCGGGGAGCTGTTTTTT. Translation: CASSQYQYQNTGELFF.

V is TRBV25-1 and J is TRBJ1-5; D perhaps matches TRBD1 (5 bases). Germline V gives CDR1 MGHDK, CDR2 SYGVNS. This CDR3 is 12 amino acids long. V was shortened by 6 bases and J by 8 bases, with 11 bases between the two germline ends. CDR3 in amino acids: CASSRVGEPQHF. The CDR3 DNA follows: TGTGCCAGCAGCAGGGTTGGTGAGCCCCAGCATTTT.

The chain recombines TRBV7-8 with TRBJ2-1, with TRBD2 matching over 9 bases. CDR3 size: 15 residues. J lost 6 bases, V lost 3 bases, and 6 bases had no gene match. CDR1 and CDR2 (germline): SGHVS, FQNEAQ. CDR3 region: CASSLVGGRANEQFF. As DNA, the CDR3 is TGTGCCAGCAGCTTGGTGGGCGGGAGGGCCAATGAGCAGTTCTTC.

This clone was counted between two and nine times. The genes are TRBV20-1 and TRBJ2-7, with TRBD2 matching over 7 bases. Germline V gives CDR1 DFQATT, CDR2 SNEGSKA (reference sequence). The CDR3 totals 13 residues. The junction had 5 bases not matched to a gene; V was cut back by 3 bases and J by 3 bases. The CDR3, as DNA: TGCAGTGCTAGTTCGGCGGGAGTCTACGAGCAGTACTTC. Protein: CSASSAGVYEQYF.

In its sample, this clone was seen once. The chain couples TRBV9 to TRBJ1-4, with a weak D call TRBD1 (5 bases). The CDR3 is made up of 13 amino acids. In germline, CDR1 is SGDLS, CDR2 YYNGEE. V gave up 2 bases and J gave up 5 bases, with 7 bases separating them. CDR3 nucleotide sequence: TGTGCCAGCAGCGTGGGACTGAATGAAAAACTGTTTTTT. Its protein is CASSVGLNEKLFF.

The chain is built from TRBV28 and TRBJ1-2, with 9 bases aligning to TRBD1. Germline V gene sequence: CDR1 MDHEN, CDR2 SYDVKM. Germline trimming cut 6 bases from V and 3 bases from J; bases unmatched to any gene: 14. The CDR3 covers 17 residues. CDR3 nucleotide sequence: TGTGCCAGCAGCCCGGGACAGGGCGCGACTCTGCACTATGGCTACACCTTC. Translated: CASSPGQGATLHYGYTF.

The V call is TRBV5-6, the J call TRBJ1-4, with 8 positions matching TRBD1. The trim removed 1 base at V and 15 bases at J, leaving 8 bases unmatched. This CDR3 has 13 residues. Per germline, CDR1 SGHDT and CDR2 YYEEEE. CDR3: CASSLSRQGRVFF. The CDR3 DNA reads as TGTGCCAGCAGCTTGTCTCGACAGGGGCGTGTGTTTTTT.

The chain carries TRBV28 and TRBJ2-7; weak D call: TRBD1 (7 bases). Per the germline V gene, CDR1 is MDHEN and CDR2 is SYDVKM. Trimming stripped 8 bases from V and 3 bases from J, with 14 bases between. The CDR3 is 13 amino acids. The CDR3 DNA reads as TGTGCCAGCGCGGGACAGCCCCACTACGAGCAGTACTTC. Translation: CASAGQPHYEQYF.

The chain couples TRBV28 to TRBJ2-7; tentative D call: TRBD1 (6 bases). Between the trimmed V and J ends, which lost 4 bases and 4 bases, there was a span of 20 bases. This CDR3 is 16 amino acids long. Germline CDR1 MDHEN, CDR2 SYDVKM. The CDR3 loop reads CASSSQLRGFGYEQYF. CDR3 coding DNA: TGTGCCAGCAGTTCCCAACTTAGGGGGTTCGGTTACGAGCAGTACTTC. The variable domain in full, with the rest retrieved from reference TRBV28 and TRBJ2-7, is DVKVTQSSRYLVKRTGEKVFLECVQDMDHENMFWYRQDPGLGLRLIYFSYDVKMKEKGDIPEGYSVSREKKERFSLILESASTNQTSMYLCASSSQLRGFGYEQYFGPGTRLTVT.